The source of this T cell receptor (beta chain) is a study of cytomegalovirus exposure and HLA in healthy donors. The study's findings and limits: High specificity and sensitivity for cytomegalovirus status were reported for the classifier. Being productive about 87% or about 30% of the time was typical of most TCR beta V segments in an earlier analysis.

The PCR ran on 60 Vbeta and 13 Jbeta primers. Sequencing was performed with immunoSEQ multiplex PCR; in TCRdb, only in-frame clones are kept and a portion is missing. In the table there are 120,000 or so clones, 75% to 85% of which are singletons. This clone was counted a few times. Its antigen is currently unknown. CDR1 is SGHAT, CDR2 FQNNGV, per germline. V lost 2 bases and J lost 5, with 12 bases in between. The CDR3 totals 14 residues. Though nominally healthy at sampling, donors likely had unrecorded immune exposures. The V gene is TRBV11-2, the J gene TRBJ1-1; the D gene is possibly TRBD1 (5 bases). Input material: PBMCs. The receptor was derived from a male donor in good health and CMV-seropositive. CDR3 region: CASSLTREGTEAFF. DNA for the CDR3: TGTGCCAGCAGCTTAACCAGGGAAGGGACTGAAGCTTTCTTT.